This T cell receptor beta chain was sequenced for a study of T-cell memory formation after mild COVID-19. Study at large: Clusters were largely donor specific. Regarding the study as a whole: Balance between CD4 and CD8 was seen in clones contracting day 15 to 85, and a CD4+ lean was seen in later expanders.

From germline, CDR1 is SNHLY and CDR2 FYNNEI. The CDR3 has 16 residues. V lost 2 bases and J lost 4; bases outside the gene matches: 8. Barcoded TCR alpha and TCR beta cDNA libraries with UMIs came from 5'RACE using constant-segment primers. MiXCR was run by TCRdb on the 5' RACE reads, yielding one entry per CDR3 protein. There are just under 550,000 distinct CDR3 sequences in the sample; 20% occur only once, and roughly an eighth lies in the top ten. Worth noting for this clonotype: Antigen: not known.

This chain links TRBV2 with TRBJ2-3; 8 bases align to TRBD1. The receptor comes from an adult woman who had mild COVID-19 (a few samples of this study predate the infection). Cell type and time point are not known. The sequencing sample was made of PBMCs or a T cell subset sorted from them (not recorded which). The DNA of the CDR3 is TGTGCCAGCAGTGAAAGTCCGACAGGGGCACCAGATACGCAGTATTTT. Its protein product is CASSESPTGAPDTQYF.